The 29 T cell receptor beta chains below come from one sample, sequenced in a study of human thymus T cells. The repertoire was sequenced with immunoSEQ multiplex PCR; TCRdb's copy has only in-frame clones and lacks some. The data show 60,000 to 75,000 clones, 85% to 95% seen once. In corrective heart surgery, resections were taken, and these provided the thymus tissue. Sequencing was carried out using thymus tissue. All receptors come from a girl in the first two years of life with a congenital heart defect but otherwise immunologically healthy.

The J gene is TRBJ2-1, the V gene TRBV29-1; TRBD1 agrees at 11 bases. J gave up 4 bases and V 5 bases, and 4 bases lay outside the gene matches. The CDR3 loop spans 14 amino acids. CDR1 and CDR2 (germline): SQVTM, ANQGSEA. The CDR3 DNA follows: TGCAGCGTTCCGGACAGGGGGCGTTACAATGAGCAGTTCTTC. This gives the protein CSVPDRGRYNEQFF.

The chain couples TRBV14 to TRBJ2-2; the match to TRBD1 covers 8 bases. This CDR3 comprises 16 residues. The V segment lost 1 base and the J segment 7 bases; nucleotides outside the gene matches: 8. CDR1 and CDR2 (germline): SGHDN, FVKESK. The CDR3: CASSQGGRGQIGELFF. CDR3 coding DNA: TGTGCCAGCAGCCAAGGAGGCAGGGGGCAGATCGGGGAGCTGTTTTTT.

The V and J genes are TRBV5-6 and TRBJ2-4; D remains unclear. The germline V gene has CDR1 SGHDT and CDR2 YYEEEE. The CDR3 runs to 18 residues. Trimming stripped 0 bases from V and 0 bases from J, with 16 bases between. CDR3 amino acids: CASSLAQSNRTAKNIQYF. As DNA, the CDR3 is TGTGCCAGCAGCTTGGCTCAATCTAACCGGACAGCCAAAAACATTCAGTACTTC.

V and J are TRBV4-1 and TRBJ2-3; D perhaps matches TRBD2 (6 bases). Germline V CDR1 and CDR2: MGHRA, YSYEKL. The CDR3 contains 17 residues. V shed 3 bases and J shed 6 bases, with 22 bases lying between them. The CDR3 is CASSHGLISGVRDTQYF. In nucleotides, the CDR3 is TGCGCCAGCAGCCACGGATTGATTAGCGGAGTGCGGGATACGCAGTATTTT.

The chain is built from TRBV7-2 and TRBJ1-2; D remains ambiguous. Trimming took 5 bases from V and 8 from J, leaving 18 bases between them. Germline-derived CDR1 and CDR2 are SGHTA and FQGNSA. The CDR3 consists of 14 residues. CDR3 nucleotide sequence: TGTGCCAGCAGCATCCCACGGGCAACAGAGGGCTACACCTTC. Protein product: CASSIPRATEGYTF.

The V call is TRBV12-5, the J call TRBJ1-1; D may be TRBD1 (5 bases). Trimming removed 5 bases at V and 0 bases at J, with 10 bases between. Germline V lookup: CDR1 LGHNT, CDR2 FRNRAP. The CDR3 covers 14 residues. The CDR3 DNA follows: TGTGCTAGTGGTCGGTCAGGGATGAACACTGAAGCTTTCTTT. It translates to CASGRSGMNTEAFF.

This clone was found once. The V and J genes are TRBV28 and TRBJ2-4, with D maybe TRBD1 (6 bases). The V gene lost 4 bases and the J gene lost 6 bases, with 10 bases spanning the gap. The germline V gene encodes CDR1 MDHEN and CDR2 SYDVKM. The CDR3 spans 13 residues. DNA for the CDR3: TGTGCCAGCAGTTCCGCCAGGGGAAACATTCAGTACTTC. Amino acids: CASSSARGNIQYF.

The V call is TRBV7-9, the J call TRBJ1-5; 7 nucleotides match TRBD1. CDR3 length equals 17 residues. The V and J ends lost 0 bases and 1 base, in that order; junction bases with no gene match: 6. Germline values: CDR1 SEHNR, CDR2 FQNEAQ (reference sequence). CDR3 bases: TGTGCCAGCAGCTTAGCGCCGGCAGGGGGGAGCAATCAGCCCCAGCATTTT. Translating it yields CASSLAPAGGSNQPQHF.

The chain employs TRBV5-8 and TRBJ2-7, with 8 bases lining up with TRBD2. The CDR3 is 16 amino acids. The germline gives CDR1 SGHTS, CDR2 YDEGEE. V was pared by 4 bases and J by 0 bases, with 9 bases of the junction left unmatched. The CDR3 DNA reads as TGTGCCAGCAGCCCACCTATAGCGGGGAGCTCCTACGAGCAGTACTTC. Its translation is CASSPPIAGSSYEQYF.

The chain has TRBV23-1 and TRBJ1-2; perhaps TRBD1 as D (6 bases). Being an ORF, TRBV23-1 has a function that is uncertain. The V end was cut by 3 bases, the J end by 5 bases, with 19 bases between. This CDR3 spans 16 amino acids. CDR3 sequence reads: CASSHLDSPGIYGYTF. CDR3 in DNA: TGCGCCAGCAGTCACCTGGACAGCCCCGGCATTTATGGCTACACCTTC.

In nucleotides, the CDR3 is TGCGCCAGCAGCTTAGGACTAGCGGGAGGGGTAAATGAGCAGTTCTTC. The encoded protein is CASSLGLAGGVNEQFF. The rearrangement uses TRBV5-1 and TRBJ2-1; 15 nucleotides line up with TRBD2. V lost 2 bases, J lost 7 bases, and 4 bases stayed unmatched. This CDR3 region has 16 residues. Germline-derived CDR1 and CDR2 are SGHRS and YFSETQ.

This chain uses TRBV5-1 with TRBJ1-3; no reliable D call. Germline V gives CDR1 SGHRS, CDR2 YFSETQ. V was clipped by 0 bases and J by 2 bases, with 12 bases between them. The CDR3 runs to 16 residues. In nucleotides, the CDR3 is TGCGCCAGCAGCTTGGACCACCAGAAACCTGGAAACACCATATATTTT. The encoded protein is CASSLDHQKPGNTIYF.

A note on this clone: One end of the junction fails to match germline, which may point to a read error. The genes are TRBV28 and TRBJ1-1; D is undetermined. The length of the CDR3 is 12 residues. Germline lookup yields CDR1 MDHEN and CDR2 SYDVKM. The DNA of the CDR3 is TGTGCCAGCAGTTTATACCCTTTTGGTAGCTCCTTT. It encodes CASSLYPFGSSF.

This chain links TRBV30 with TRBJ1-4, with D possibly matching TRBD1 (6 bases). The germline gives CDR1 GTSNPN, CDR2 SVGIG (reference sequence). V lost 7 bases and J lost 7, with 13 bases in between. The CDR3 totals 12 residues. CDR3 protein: CAYGGGGEKLFF. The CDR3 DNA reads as TGTGCCTACGGAGGAGGGGGTGAAAAACTGTTTTTT.

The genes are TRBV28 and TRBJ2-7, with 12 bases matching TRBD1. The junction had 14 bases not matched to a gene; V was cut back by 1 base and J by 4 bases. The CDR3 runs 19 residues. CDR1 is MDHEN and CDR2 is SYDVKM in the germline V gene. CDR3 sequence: CASSLYTILGQGARYEQYF. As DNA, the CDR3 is TGTGCCAGCAGTTTATACACTATACTGGGACAGGGGGCGCGGTACGAGCAGTACTTC.

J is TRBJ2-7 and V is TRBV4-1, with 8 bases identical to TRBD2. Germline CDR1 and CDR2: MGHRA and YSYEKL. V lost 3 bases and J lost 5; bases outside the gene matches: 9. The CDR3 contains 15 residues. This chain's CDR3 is CASSQREDTFHEQYF. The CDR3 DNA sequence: TGCGCCAGCAGCCAGCGGGAGGACACCTTCCACGAGCAGTACTTC.

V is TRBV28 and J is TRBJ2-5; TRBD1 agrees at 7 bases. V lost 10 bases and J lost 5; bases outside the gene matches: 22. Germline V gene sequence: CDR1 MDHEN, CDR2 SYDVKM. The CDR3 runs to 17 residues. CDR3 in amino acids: CATNNDQTGWIRETQYF. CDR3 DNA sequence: TGTGCCACCAATAACGATCAGACAGGGTGGATTAGGGAGACCCAGTACTTC.

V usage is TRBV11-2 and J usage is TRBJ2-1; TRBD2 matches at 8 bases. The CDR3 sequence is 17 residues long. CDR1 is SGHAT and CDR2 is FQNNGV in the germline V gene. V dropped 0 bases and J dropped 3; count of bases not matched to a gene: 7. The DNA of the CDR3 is TGTGCCAGCAGCTTAGAGGGGCCTAGCGGGTTCTACAATGAGCAGTTCTTC. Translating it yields CASSLEGPSGFYNEQFF.

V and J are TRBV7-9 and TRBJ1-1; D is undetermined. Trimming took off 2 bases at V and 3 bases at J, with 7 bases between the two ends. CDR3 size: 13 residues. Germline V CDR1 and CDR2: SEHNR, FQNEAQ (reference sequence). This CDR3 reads CASSLRVDTEAFF. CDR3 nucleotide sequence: TGTGCCAGCAGCTTAAGGGTAGACACTGAAGCTTTCTTT.

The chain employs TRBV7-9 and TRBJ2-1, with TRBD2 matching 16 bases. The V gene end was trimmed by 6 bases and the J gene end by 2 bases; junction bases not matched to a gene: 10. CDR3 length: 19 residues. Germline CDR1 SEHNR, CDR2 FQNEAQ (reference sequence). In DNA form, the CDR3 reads TGTGCCAGCAGTCAAAGGGGGACTAGCGGGAGGGGCGCCTACAATGAGCAGTTCTTC. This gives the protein CASSQRGTSGRGAYNEQFF.

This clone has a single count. The DNA of the CDR3 is TGTGCCAGCACCCTGGGACAGGGGGTGGACGAGCAGTACTTC. Translated, it gives CASTLGQGVDEQYF. V gene TRBV28 combines with J gene TRBJ2-7, with 11 bases fitting TRBD1. V shed 7 bases and J 5 bases; nucleotides not matched to a gene: 7. Germline loops: CDR1 MDHEN, CDR2 SYDVKM. The CDR3 consists of 14 residues.

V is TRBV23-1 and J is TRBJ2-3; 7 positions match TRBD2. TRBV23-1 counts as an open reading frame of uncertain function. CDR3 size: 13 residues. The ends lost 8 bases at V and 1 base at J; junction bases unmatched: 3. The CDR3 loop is CASRGVGTDTQYF. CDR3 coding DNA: TGCGCCAGCCGGGGGGTTGGCACAGATACGCAGTATTTT.

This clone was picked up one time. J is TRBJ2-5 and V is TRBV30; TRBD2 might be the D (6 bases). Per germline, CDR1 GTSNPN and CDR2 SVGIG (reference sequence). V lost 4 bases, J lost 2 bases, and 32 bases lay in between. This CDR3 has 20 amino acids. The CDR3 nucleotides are TGTGCCTGGAAGTCTTTTACTAGGTCCATGGTCCGGGACTGGCAAGAGACCCAGTACTTC. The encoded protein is CAWKSFTRSMVRDWQETQYF.

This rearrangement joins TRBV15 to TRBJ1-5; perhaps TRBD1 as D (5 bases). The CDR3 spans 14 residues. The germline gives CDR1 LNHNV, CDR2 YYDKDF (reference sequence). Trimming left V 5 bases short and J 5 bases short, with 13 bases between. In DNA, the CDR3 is TGTGCCACCAGCCCGGACGGGGGTGATCAGCCCCAGCATTTT. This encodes CATSPDGGDQPQHF.

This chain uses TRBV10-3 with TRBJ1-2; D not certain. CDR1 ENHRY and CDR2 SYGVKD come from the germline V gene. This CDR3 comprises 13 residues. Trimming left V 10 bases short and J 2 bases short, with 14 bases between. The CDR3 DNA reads TGTGCCAGCTCACTAAGATGGAACTATGGCTACACCTTC. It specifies CASSLRWNYGYTF.

The CDR3 bases are TGCGCCAGCAGCCAAGGAATTTTAGCGGGAGACTATACAGATACGCAGTATTTT. This sequence encodes CASSQGILAGDYTDTQYF. The genes are TRBV4-3 and TRBJ2-3; 9 bases fit TRBD2. V was pared by 1 base and J by 3 bases, with 11 bases of the junction left unmatched. The CDR3 loop spans 18 amino acids. Germline values: CDR1 LGHNA, CDR2 YSLEER.

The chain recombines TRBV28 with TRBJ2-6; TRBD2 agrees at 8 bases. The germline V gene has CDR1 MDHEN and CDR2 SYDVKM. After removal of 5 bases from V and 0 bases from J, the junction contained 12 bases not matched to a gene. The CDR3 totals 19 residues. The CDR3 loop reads CASSPPLADNFSGANVLTF. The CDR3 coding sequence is TGTGCCAGCAGTCCACCACTAGCGGACAACTTCTCTGGGGCCAACGTCCTGACTTTC.

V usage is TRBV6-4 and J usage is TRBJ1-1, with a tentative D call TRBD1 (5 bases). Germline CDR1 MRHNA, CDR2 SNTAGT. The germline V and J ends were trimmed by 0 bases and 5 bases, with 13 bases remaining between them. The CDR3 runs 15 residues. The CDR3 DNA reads TGTGCCAGCAGTGACTCGAGTGGGGGGAGGACTGAAGCTTTCTTT. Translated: CASSDSSGGRTEAFF.

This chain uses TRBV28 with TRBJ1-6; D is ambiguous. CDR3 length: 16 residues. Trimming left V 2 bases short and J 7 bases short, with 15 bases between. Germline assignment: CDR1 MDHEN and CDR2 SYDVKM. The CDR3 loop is CASSLGFDLHNSPLHF. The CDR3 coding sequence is TGTGCCAGCAGTTTAGGGTTCGACCTCCACAATTCACCCCTCCACTTT.